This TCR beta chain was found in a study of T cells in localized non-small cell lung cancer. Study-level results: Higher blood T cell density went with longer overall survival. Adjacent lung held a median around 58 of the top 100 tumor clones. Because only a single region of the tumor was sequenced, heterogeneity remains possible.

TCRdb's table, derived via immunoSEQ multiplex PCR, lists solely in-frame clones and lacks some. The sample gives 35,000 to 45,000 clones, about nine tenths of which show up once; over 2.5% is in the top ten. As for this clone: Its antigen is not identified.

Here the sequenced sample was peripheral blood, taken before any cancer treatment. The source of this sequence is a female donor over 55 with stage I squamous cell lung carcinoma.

Here the CDR3 reads CATSRDPNTGELFF. CDR3 DNA sequence: TGTGCCACCAGCAGAGATCCGAACACCGGGGAGCTGTTTTTT. The chain uses TRBV15 and TRBJ2-2, with D unresolved. The CDR3 spans 14 residues. Germline V CDR1 and CDR2: LNHNV, YYDKDF (reference sequence). V lost 0 bases and J lost 0, with 2 bases in between.